The rows below give T cell receptor beta chains drawn from one sample of a study of graft-versus-host responses after intestinal transplantation. Antigens for these TCRs are unknown. Using immunoSEQ multiplex PCR, the repertoire was profiled, and TCRdb retains in-frame clones only, with some absent. This table has over 85,000 clones, roughly 95% appearing once. The sample consisted of unstimulated CD8+ T cells sorted from spleen or lymph node cells, taken before intestinal transplant. These receptors all come from a human donor who received an intestinal transplant. CDR3s include the opening cysteine and the closing phenylalanine or tryptophan. A D gene is named only where the DNA matches it firmly. Clone size is not always given. Where it is, it says once, few, many or a class for expanded clones.

v_gene: TRBV7-9
j_gene: TRBJ2-5
abundance: NA
d_gene: TRBD1
CDR3aa: CASSWSGQGFRETQYF
CDR3nt: TGTGCCAGCAGCTGGTCCGGACAGGGGTTTCGGGAGACCCAGTACTTC

v_gene: TRBV6-6
j_gene: TRBJ2-1
abundance: few
d_gene: NA
CDR3aa: CASSGGTYNEQFF
CDR3nt: TGTGCCAGCTCGGGCGGGACCTACAATGAGCAGTTCTTC

v_gene: TRBV30
j_gene: TRBJ2-7
abundance: NA
d_gene: NA
CDR3aa: CAWNDGLSRGEQYF
CDR3nt: TGTGCCTGGAACGATGGGCTTTCCAGGGGAGAGCAGTACTTC

v_gene: TRBV27
j_gene: TRBJ1-1
abundance: NA
d_gene: TRBD1
CDR3aa: CASSLQGETEAFF
CDR3nt: TGTGCCAGCAGTTTACAGGGGGAGACTGAAGCTTTCTTT

v_gene: TRBV28
j_gene: TRBJ1-2
abundance: NA
d_gene: NA
CDR3aa: CASSFATTYGYTF
CDR3nt: TGTGCCAGCAGTTTCGCGACCACCTATGGCTACACCTTC

v_gene: TRBV4-2
j_gene: TRBJ1-1
abundance: NA
d_gene: TRBD1
CDR3aa: CASSQDRGRTMNTEAFF
CDR3nt: TGTGCCAGCAGCCAAGACAGGGGGCGCACGATGAACACTGAAGCTTTCTTT

v_gene: TRBV6-5
j_gene: TRBJ1-3
abundance: NA
d_gene: TRBD1
CDR3aa: CASSLGQGTGNTIYF
CDR3nt: TGTGCCAGCAGCCTGGGACAGGGCACTGGAAACACCATATATTTT

v_gene: TRBV28
j_gene: TRBJ2-5
abundance: NA
d_gene: NA
CDR3aa: CASSFSQFETQYF
CDR3nt: TGTGCCAGCAGTTTCAGCCAGTTTGAGACCCAGTACTTC

v_gene: TRBV6-6
j_gene: TRBJ1-2
abundance: once
d_gene: NA
CDR3aa: CASSKFRDSRVYGYTF
CDR3nt: TGTGCCAGCAGTAAGTTCCGGGACTCTCGCGTCTATGGCTACACCTTC

v_gene: TRBV19
j_gene: TRBJ1-2
abundance: NA
d_gene: TRBD1
CDR3aa: CASSGTDYGYTF
CDR3nt: TGTGCCAGTAGTGGGACAGACTATGGCTACACCTTC

v_gene: TRBV4-1
j_gene: TRBJ2-7
abundance: NA
d_gene: NA
CDR3aa: CASSQISGLYFGEQYF
CDR3nt: TGCGCCAGCAGCCAGATTTCGGGACTCTACTTTGGCGAGCAGTACTTC

v_gene: TRBV2
j_gene: TRBJ1-1
abundance: NA
d_gene: NA
CDR3aa: CASRGGLRTEAFF
CDR3nt: TGTGCCAGCAGGGGGGGGCTAAGGACTGAAGCTTTCTTT

v_gene: TRBV9
j_gene: TRBJ2-2
abundance: NA
d_gene: NA
CDR3aa: CASSGRERGTIGELFF
CDR3nt: TGTGCCAGCAGCGGACGGGAACGCGGTACGATCGGGGAGCTGTTTTTT

v_gene: TRBV28
j_gene: TRBJ1-1
abundance: NA
d_gene: NA
CDR3aa: CASSFDGLNTEAFF
CDR3nt: TGTGCCAGCAGTTTTGACGGATTGAACACTGAAGCTTTCTTT

v_gene: TRBV7-9
j_gene: TRBJ2-2
abundance: NA
d_gene: NA
CDR3aa: CASSLGARLVVTGELFF
CDR3nt: TGTGCCAGCAGCTTAGGGGCGAGACTAGTAGTCACCGGGGAGCTGTTTTTT

v_gene: TRBV19
j_gene: TRBJ2-5
abundance: once
d_gene: NA
CDR3aa: CASSKEGQETQYF
CDR3nt: TGTGCCAGTAGTAAGGAGGGCCAAGAGACCCAGTACTTC

v_gene: TRBV2
j_gene: TRBJ2-5
abundance: NA
d_gene: NA
CDR3aa: CASVSPGEGEETQYF
CDR3nt: TGTGCCAGCGTTTCACCGGGAGAGGGGGAAGAGACCCAGTACTTC

v_gene: TRBV11-2
j_gene: TRBJ2-3
abundance: NA
d_gene: NA
CDR3aa: CASSLGRDTQYF
CDR3nt: TGTGCCAGCAGCTTAGGAAGGGATACGCAGTATTTT

v_gene: TRBV6-5
j_gene: TRBJ2-2
abundance: NA
d_gene: NA
CDR3aa: CASGWRGAGELFF
CDR3nt: TGTGCCAGCGGGTGGCGGGGCGCCGGGGAGCTGTTTTTT

v_gene: TRBV29-1
j_gene: TRBJ1-1
abundance: NA
d_gene: NA
CDR3aa: CSVRPSDTNTEAFF
CDR3nt: TGCAGCGTCCGACCCTCGGACACGAACACTGAAGCTTTCTTT

v_gene: TRBV4-1
j_gene: TRBJ1-5
abundance: NA
d_gene: NA
CDR3aa: CASSPYNRVDQPQHF
CDR3nt: TGCGCCAGCAGCCCTTACAACAGGGTAGATCAGCCCCAGCATTTT

v_gene: TRBV5-1
j_gene: TRBJ2-2
abundance: NA
d_gene: NA
CDR3aa: CASSALYLTGELFF
CDR3nt: TGCGCCAGCAGCGCACTGTACTTAACCGGGGAGCTGTTTTTT

v_gene: TRBV4-2
j_gene: TRBJ2-5
abundance: NA
d_gene: NA
CDR3aa: CASSQEVGGIGETQYF
CDR3nt: TGTGCCAGCAGCCAAGAGGTCGGCGGGATAGGTGAGACCCAGTACTTC

v_gene: TRBV10-3
j_gene: TRBJ2-1
abundance: NA
d_gene: NA
CDR3aa: CAIGTRSSYNEQFF
CDR3nt: TGTGCCATCGGCACTCGAAGCTCCTACAATGAGCAGTTCTTC

v_gene: TRBV10-3
j_gene: TRBJ1-1
abundance: NA
d_gene: NA
CDR3aa: CAISDLGAGNTEAFF
CDR3nt: TGTGCCATCAGTGATCTCGGGGCTGGGAACACTGAAGCTTTCTTT

v_gene: TRBV30
j_gene: TRBJ2-7
abundance: NA
d_gene: NA
CDR3aa: CAWSRGLGEGQYF
CDR3nt: TGTGCCTGGAGTCGCGGTTTGGGAGAGGGGCAGTACTTC

v_gene: TRBV30
j_gene: TRBJ1-4
abundance: NA
d_gene: TRBD1
CDR3aa: CAWEKTGEKLFF
CDR3nt: TGTGCCTGGGAAAAGACAGGGGAAAAACTGTTTTTT

v_gene: TRBV5-4
j_gene: TRBJ2-3
abundance: NA
d_gene: TRBD2
CDR3aa: CASSLAGLANDTQYF
CDR3nt: TGTGCCAGCAGCTTGGCGGGACTAGCTAACGATACGCAGTATTTT

v_gene: TRBV27
j_gene: TRBJ1-1
abundance: NA
d_gene: NA
CDR3aa: CASSVFGEAFF
CDR3nt: TGTGCCAGCAGTGTCTTTGGTGAAGCTTTCTTT

v_gene: TRBV27
j_gene: TRBJ2-3
abundance: NA
d_gene: TRBD2
CDR3aa: CASSLTSGRTDTQYF
CDR3nt: TGTGCCAGCAGCTTAACTAGCGGGAGGACAGATACGCAGTATTTT